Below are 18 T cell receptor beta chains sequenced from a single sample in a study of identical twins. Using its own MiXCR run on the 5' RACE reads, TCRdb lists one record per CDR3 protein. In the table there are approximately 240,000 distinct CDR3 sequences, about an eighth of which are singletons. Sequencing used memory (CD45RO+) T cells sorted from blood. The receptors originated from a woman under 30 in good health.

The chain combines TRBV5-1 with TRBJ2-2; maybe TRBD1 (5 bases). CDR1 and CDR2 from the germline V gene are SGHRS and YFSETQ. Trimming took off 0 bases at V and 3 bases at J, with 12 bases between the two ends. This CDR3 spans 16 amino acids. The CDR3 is CASSLAPRADTGELFF. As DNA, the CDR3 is TGCGCCAGCAGCTTGGCTCCCAGGGCGGACACCGGGGAGCTGTTTTTT.

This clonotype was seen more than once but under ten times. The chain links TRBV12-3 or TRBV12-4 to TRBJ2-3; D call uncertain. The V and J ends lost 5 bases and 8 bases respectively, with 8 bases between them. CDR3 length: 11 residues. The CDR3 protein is CASSPIGTQYF. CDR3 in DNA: TGTGCCAGCAGTCCTATCGGTACGCAGTATTTT.

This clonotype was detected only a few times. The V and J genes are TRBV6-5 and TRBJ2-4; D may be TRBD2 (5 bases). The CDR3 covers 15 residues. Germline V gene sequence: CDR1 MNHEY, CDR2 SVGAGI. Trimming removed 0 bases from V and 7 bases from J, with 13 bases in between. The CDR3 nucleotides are TGTGCCAGCAGTTACTCGGAGGTGGGCGCGAACATTCAGTACTTC. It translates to CASSYSEVGANIQYF.

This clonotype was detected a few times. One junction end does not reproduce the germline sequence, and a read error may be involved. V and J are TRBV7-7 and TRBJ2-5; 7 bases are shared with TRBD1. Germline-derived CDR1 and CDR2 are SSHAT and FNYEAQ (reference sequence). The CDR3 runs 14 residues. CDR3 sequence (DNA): TGTGCTAGCAGCTCACCAGGGGGCCAAGAGACCCAGTACTTC. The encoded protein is CASSSPGGQETQYF.

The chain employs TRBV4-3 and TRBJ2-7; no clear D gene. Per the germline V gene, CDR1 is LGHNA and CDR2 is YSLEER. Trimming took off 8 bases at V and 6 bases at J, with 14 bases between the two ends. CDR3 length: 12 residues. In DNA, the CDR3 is TGCGCCAGCGGAAGGGATGTGGGCGAGCAGTACTTC. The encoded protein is CASGRDVGEQYF.

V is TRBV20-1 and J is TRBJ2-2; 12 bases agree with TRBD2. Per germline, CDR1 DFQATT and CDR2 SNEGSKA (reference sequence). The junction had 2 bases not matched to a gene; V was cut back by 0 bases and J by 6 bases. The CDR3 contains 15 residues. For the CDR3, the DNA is TGCAGTGCTAGAGAGACTAGCGGGGGCCCCGGGGAGCTGTTTTTT. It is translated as CSARETSGGPGELFF.

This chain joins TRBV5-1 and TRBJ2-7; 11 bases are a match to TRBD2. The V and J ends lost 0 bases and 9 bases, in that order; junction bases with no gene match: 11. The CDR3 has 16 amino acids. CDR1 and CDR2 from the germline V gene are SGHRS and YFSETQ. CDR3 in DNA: TGCGCCAGCAGCTTGGCCGGGACTAGCGGATCCGGAGGGCAGTACTTC. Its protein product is CASSLAGTSGSGGQYF.

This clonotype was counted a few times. CDR3 sequence reads: CSASDWNYEQYF. DNA for the CDR3: TGCAGTGCTTCGGACTGGAACTACGAGCAGTACTTC. The rearrangement joins TRBV20-1 to TRBJ2-7; possibly TRBD2 for D (5 bases). V was shortened by 5 bases and J by 3 bases, with 11 bases between the two germline ends. CDR1 and CDR2 (germline): DFQATT, SNEGSKA (reference sequence). The CDR3 is 12 residues long.

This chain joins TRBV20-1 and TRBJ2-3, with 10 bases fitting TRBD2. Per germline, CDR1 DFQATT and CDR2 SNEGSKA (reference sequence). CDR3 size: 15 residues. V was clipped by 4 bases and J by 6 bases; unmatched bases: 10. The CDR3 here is CSAIPSGSWSDTQYF. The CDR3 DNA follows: TGCAGTGCTATCCCTAGCGGGAGCTGGTCGGATACGCAGTATTTT.

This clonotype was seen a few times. In DNA form, the CDR3 reads TGTGCCAGCAGTTCGCCGGGACTAGCGGGGGTCCTAGCCAAAAACATTCAGTACTTC. Encoded protein: CASSSPGLAGVLAKNIQYF. This rearrangement joins TRBV6-2 or TRBV6-3 to TRBJ2-4; the match to TRBD2 covers 14 bases. Germline V gene lookup returns CDR1 MNHEY and CDR2 SVGEGT. This CDR3 spans 19 amino acids. V lost 4 bases to trimming and J lost 0 bases; unmatched junction nucleotides: 8.

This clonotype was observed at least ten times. CDR3 residues: CASSLETAANYGYTF. The CDR3 DNA reads as TGTGCCAGCAGCTTAGAGACAGCAGCTAACTATGGCTACACCTTC. The chain employs TRBV11-2 and TRBJ1-2, with D possibly TRBD1 on 5 matching bases. The CDR3 has 15 amino acids. V dropped 0 bases and J dropped 0 bases, with 8 bases sitting between them. CDR1 and CDR2 (germline): SGHAT, FQNNGV.

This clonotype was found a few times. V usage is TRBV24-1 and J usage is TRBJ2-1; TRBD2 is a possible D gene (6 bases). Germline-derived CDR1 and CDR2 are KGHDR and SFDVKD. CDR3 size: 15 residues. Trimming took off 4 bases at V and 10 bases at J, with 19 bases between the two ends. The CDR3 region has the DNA TGTGCCACCAGTGACGATCCGGGACTCTCCAGCGAGCAGTTCTTC. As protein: CATSDDPGLSSEQFF.

The CDR3 spells CASSLGDSDTDTQYF. Here the CDR3 DNA reads TGTGCCAGCAGCTTGGGGGACAGTGACACAGATACGCAGTATTTT. The chain links TRBV11-3 to TRBJ2-3, with 7 bases fitting TRBD1. CDR1 and CDR2 from the germline V gene are SGHNT and YENEEA. There are 15 residues in the CDR3. The V gene end was trimmed by 3 bases and the J gene end by 2 bases; junction bases not matched to a gene: 5.

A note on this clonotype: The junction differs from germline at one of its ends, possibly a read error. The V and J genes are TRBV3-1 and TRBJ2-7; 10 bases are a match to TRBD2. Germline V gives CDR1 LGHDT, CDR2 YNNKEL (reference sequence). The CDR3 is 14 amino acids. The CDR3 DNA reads TGTGCCAGCAGCCAGCGGACTAGCGGTGACGAGCAGAACTTC. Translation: CASSQRTSGDEQNF.

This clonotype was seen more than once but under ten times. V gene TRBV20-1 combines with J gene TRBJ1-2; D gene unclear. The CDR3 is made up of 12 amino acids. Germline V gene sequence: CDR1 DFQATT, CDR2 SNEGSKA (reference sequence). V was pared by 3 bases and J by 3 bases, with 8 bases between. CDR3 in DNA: TGCAGTGCTAGTCCCGCAGACTATGGCTACACCTTC. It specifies CSASPADYGYTF.

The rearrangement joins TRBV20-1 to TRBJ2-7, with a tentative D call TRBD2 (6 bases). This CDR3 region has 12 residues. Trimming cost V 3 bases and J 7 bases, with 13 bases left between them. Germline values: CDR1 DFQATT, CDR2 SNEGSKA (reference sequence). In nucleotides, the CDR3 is TGCAGTGCTAGGGGAGGAGTCTGGGAGCAGTACTTC. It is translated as CSARGGVWEQYF.

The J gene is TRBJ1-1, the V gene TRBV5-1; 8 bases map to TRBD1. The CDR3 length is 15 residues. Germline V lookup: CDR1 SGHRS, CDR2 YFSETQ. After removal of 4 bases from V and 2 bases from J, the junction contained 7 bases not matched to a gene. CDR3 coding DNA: TGCGCCAGCAGCCGTGAGACAGGGGTAAACACTGAAGCTTTCTTT. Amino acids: CASSRETGVNTEAFF.

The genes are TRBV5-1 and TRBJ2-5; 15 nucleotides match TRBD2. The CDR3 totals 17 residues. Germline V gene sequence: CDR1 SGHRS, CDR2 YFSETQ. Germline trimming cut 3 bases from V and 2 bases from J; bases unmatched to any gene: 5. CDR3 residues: CASSWRGTSGRQETQYF. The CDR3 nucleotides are TGCGCCAGCAGCTGGAGAGGGACTAGCGGGAGGCAAGAGACCCAGTACTTC.